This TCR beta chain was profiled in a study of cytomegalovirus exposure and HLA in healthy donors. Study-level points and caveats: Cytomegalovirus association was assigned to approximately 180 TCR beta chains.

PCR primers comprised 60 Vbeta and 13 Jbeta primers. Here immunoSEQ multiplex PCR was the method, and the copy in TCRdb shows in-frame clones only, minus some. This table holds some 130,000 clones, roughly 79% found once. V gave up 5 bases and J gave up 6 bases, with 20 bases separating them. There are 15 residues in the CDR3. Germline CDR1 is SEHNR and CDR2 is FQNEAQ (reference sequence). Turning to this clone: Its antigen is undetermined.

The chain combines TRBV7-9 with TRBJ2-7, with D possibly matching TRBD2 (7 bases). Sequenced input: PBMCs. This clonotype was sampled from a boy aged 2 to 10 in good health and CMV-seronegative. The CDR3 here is CASSKPPVGGLEQYF. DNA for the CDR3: TGTGCCAGCAGCAAACCTCCGGTCGGGGGGCTCGAGCAGTACTTC.